This TCR beta chain was documented in a study of breast tumors, draining lymph nodes, adjacent tissues. Study conclusions and caveats: Data fit most tumor T cells coming from lymph node, expanding in tumor.

CDR1 and CDR2 (germline): SGHRS, YFSETQ. This CDR3 comprises 16 residues. J was trimmed by 5 bases and V by 4 bases; bases with no gene match: 13. Breast cancer patients provided tissue from their axillary draining lymph nodes. This clonotype was observed at least ten times. The antigen remains undetermined. TCRdb re-derived calls from the multiplex PCR reads in MiXCR, one entry per CDR3 protein. Of roughly 260,000 distinct CDR3 sequences listed, 30% to 35% are singletons. This chain joins TRBV5-1 and TRBJ1-2, with 8 nucleotides matching TRBD1. The sample comprised axillary lymph node tissue. This receptor was identified in a female donor with breast cancer. Some clones in this sample may be carry-over from other donors' samples. As DNA, the CDR3 is TGCGCCAGCAGCCCCAAAGGACAGGGCTCTCGGTATGGCTACACCTTC. This codes for CASSPKGQGSRYGYTF.